This T cell receptor beta chain derives from a study of read filtering for tumor transcriptome and immune sequencing. Study at large: Whole-transcriptome libraries were prepared after DNase treatment. IR-seq gave about 3.5 to 10.27 million TCR reads per sample; RNA-seq gave about 80 to 1273.

The study's findings and limits: Around 85% of IR-seq clonotypes had one read, totaling around 3.4% of reads; RNA-seq: roughly 76% and 46%.

This clonotype was observed at least ten times. Its matching antigen is unknown. Trimming cost V 7 bases and J 4 bases, with 17 bases left between them. The CDR3 contains 14 residues. Germline CDR1 MDHEN, CDR2 SYDVKM. From 400 to 450 ng of RNA, a library with molecular barcoded alpha/delta and beta/gamma adaptors was made. TCRdb independently ran MiXCR on the reads; one entry per CDR3 protein. The sample records more than 35,000 distinct CDR3 sequences, 14% being singletons. This TCR came from a donor aged 40 or over with multiple myeloma. The gene calls are TRBV28 and TRBJ2-7; perhaps D is TRBD1 or TRBD2 (5 bases each). The sample comprised a population of CD138-negative cells sorted from bone marrow. CDR3 DNA: TGTGCCAGCACCATCCGGGGCAACTATTACGAGCAGTACTTC. This translates into CASTIRGNYYEQYF.